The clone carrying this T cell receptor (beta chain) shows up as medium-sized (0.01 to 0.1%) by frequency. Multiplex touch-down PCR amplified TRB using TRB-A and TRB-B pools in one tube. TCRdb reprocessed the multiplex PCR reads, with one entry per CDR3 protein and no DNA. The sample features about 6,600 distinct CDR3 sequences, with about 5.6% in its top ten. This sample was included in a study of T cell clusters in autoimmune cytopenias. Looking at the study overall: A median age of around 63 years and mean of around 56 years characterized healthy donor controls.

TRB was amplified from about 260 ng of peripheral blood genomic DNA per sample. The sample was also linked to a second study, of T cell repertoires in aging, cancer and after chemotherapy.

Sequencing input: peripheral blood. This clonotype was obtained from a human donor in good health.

This CDR3 reads CASRASAETQYF. The chain has TRBV19 and TRBJ2-5; TCRdb designates TRBD2, a call that cannot be tested without DNA. The length of the CDR3 is 12 residues. Germline V CDR1 and CDR2: LNHDA, SQIVND (reference sequence).